Sequencing of this T cell receptor beta chain was carried out in a study of T cell changes during pregnancy in multiple sclerosis. The repertoire was sequenced with immunoSEQ multiplex PCR; TCRdb's copy has only in-frame clones and lacks some. Here the sample spans approximately 100,000 clones, 90% to 95% being singletons. This CDR3 region has 15 residues. The chain joins TRBV12-1 to TRBJ1-3; the tabulated D call, TRBD1, remains unverified against the DNA. TRBV12-1 is a documented pseudogene. The input for sequencing was peripheral blood, taken after pregnancy. The sequence was obtained from a female donor with multiple sclerosis, enrolled in a pregnancy study. The CDR3 loop reads CASSFGQGKENTIYF. Written as DNA, the CDR3 is TGTGCCAGCAGCTTCGGACAGGGTAAGGAAAACACCATATATTTT.